The 12 T cell receptor beta chains presented below share a single source sample, sequenced in a study of blood T cell repertoires in COVID-19. This table comes from immunoSEQ multiplex PCR, and its TCRdb copy is limited to in-frame clones, with some not included. The sample has 200,000 to 250,000 clones, about 91% seen once. Sequenced material: peripheral blood. All receptors derive from a man between 18 and 29 years old with active or convalescent COVID-19.

The chain combines TRBV5-5 with TRBJ2-7; TRBD2 is a possible D gene (5 bases). The germline CDR1 and CDR2 sequences are SGHKS and YYEKEE (reference sequence). V lost 6 bases to trimming and J lost 4 bases, with 23 bases between them. This CDR3 is 16 amino acids long. The CDR3 sequence: CASTPNAGQRAYEQYF. CDR3 bases: TGTGCCAGCACCCCCAACGCGGGTCAGAGAGCTTACGAGCAGTACTTC.

This chain uses TRBV10-1 with TRBJ2-7; 14 bases line up with TRBD2. V lost 4 bases and J lost 3; bases outside the gene matches: 2. This CDR3 has 15 amino acids. Germline V lookup: CDR1 WNHNN, CDR2 SYGVQD (reference sequence). This chain's CDR3 is CASSGGLAGVYEQYF. CDR3 DNA sequence: TGCGCCAGCAGTGGGGGACTAGCGGGAGTCTACGAGCAGTACTTC.

The genes are TRBV18 and TRBJ1-1; the D gene is possibly TRBD1 (6 bases). Trimming pared 6 bases from V and 1 base from J, leaving 12 bases between. The germline V gene encodes CDR1 KGHSH and CDR2 LQKENI. This CDR3 contains 14 residues. The CDR3 DNA follows: TGTGCCAGCTCGCTCGGACAGACGAACACTGAAGCTTTCTTT. Protein product: CASSLGQTNTEAFF.

This chain uses TRBV3-1 (or the pseudogene TRBV3-2) with TRBJ1-1, with TRBD1 as a possible D gene (6 bases). This CDR3 is 17 amino acids long. CDR1 and CDR2 (germline): LGHDT, YNNKEL (reference sequence). The V and J ends lost 1 base and 0 bases respectively, with 15 bases between them. CDR3 DNA sequence: TGTGCCAGCAGCCAAGTTCGGGACACCGGGATGAACACTGAAGCTTTCTTT. Amino acid sequence: CASSQVRDTGMNTEAFF.

The chain recombines TRBV15 with TRBJ1-3; the D gene is possibly TRBD1 (6 bases). The V gene's germline CDR1 is LNHNV and CDR2 YYDKDF (reference sequence). Trimming took off 1 base at V and 0 bases at J, with 10 bases between the two ends. CDR3 length: 16 residues. CDR3 protein: CATSRARTDSGNTIYF. Written as DNA, the CDR3 is TGTGCCACCAGCAGAGCGCGGACAGACTCTGGAAACACCATATATTTT.

In regard to this clone: The same CDR3 also results from other DNA sequences found in this sample. The chain recombines TRBV5-1 with TRBJ1-1, with D unclear. CDR3 length: 15 amino acids. Trimming cost V 0 bases and J 1 base, with 10 bases left between them. Germline CDR1 is SGHRS and CDR2 is YFSETQ. The CDR3 nucleotides are TGCGCCAGCAGCTTGGATGGCCAACCGAACACTGAAGCTTTCTTT. This codes for CASSLDGQPNTEAFF.

The chain employs TRBV20-1 and TRBJ1-6; D call uncertain. V was clipped by 3 bases and J by 8 bases, with 11 bases between them. Germline lookup yields CDR1 DFQATT and CDR2 SNEGSKA (reference sequence). The CDR3 spans 13 residues. The CDR3 region is CSASTKEDSPLHF. CDR3 nucleotides: TGCAGTGCTAGTACCAAAGAGGATTCACCCCTCCACTTT.

The chain couples TRBV11-2 to TRBJ2-1; 7 bases fit TRBD2. Germline V lookup: CDR1 SGHAT, CDR2 FQNNGV. The CDR3 spans 16 residues. The trim removed 5 bases at V and 3 bases at J, leaving 10 bases unmatched. The DNA of the CDR3 is TGTGCCAGCAGCCATCTAAGCGGCGGGGGCTACAATGAGCAGTTCTTC. Amino acid sequence: CASSHLSGGGYNEQFF.

The chain has TRBV27 and TRBJ2-1, with 13 bases aligning to TRBD2. The CDR3 runs 15 residues. CDR1 is MNHEY, CDR2 SMNVEV, per germline (reference sequence). The ends lost 6 bases at V and 9 bases at J; junction bases unmatched: 8. CDR3 protein: CASSSGTSGNGEQFF. CDR3 in DNA: TGTGCCAGCAGCTCCGGGACTAGCGGGAACGGTGAGCAGTTCTTC.

CDR3 residues: CASSLEGVYQPQHF. CDR3 sequence (DNA): TGTGCCAGCAGCTTGGAAGGGGTGTATCAGCCCCAGCATTTT. V is TRBV5-8 and J is TRBJ1-5; D possibly corresponds to TRBD1 (5 bases). The CDR3 is 14 amino acids. Germline V gene data show CDR1 as SGHTS and CDR2 as YDEGEE. V lost 0 bases, J lost 5 bases, and 9 bases lay in between.

This rearrangement joins TRBV7-2 to TRBJ2-7; 12 nucleotides agree with TRBD2. The CDR3 runs to 17 residues. In germline, CDR1 is SGHTA, CDR2 FQGNSA. V dropped 0 bases and J dropped 0; count of bases not matched to a gene: 3. CDR3 protein: CASSLALTSGSSYEQYF. The CDR3 region has the DNA TGTGCCAGCAGCTTAGCCCTGACTAGCGGGAGCTCCTACGAGCAGTACTTC.

CDR3 loop: CATSRDRGSSTGELFF. The CDR3 nucleotides are TGTGCCACCAGCAGAGACAGGGGATCGAGCACCGGGGAGCTGTTTTTT. The gene calls are TRBV15 and TRBJ2-2; D perhaps matches TRBD1 (6 bases). The V gene lost 0 bases and the J gene lost 4 bases, with 12 bases spanning the gap. CDR1 is LNHNV, CDR2 YYDKDF, per germline (reference sequence). This CDR3 contains 16 residues.